This TCR beta chain stems from a study of OX40 agonist ivuxolimab in advanced cancers. Study background: Three patients, one with hepatocellular carcinoma and two with cutaneous melanoma, responded partially.

Libraries were prepared by immunoSEQ multiplex PCR; TCRdb keeps only in-frame clonotypes and omits some of them. The sample has 60,000 to 70,000 clones, nearly 90% seen once; the top ten hold about 1.3%. Germline V CDR1 and CDR2: MRHNA, SNTAGT. This CDR3 has 16 residues. Notes on this clone: At one end, the junction sequence differs from germline, possibly due to a read error.

The source is an adult with an advanced solid tumor such as melanoma, head and neck, liver or kidney cancer. Specimen: CD4+ or CD8+ T cells sorted from blood, collected in a trial of the OX40 agonist ivuxolimab. The V call is TRBV6-4, the J call TRBJ2-1, with 7 nucleotides matching TRBD2. The CDR3 loop is CAGSANWGGPYNEQFF. The CDR3 DNA sequence: TGTGCCGGCAGTGCAAACTGGGGGGGTCCTTACAATGAGCAGTTCTTC.